Listed here are 11 T cell receptor beta chains from one sample, sequenced in a study of blood T cell repertoires in COVID-19. The assay was immunoSEQ multiplex PCR, and TCRdb's table has in-frame clones only and misses some. This table holds about 49,000 clones, about 87% found once. The specimen sequenced was peripheral blood. The receptors were gathered from a man of 80 years or more with acute or convalescent COVID-19.

This chain connects TRBV9 to TRBJ1-5, with D perhaps TRBD1 (6 bases). There are 14 residues in the CDR3. V lost 2 bases, J lost 4 bases, and 10 bases lay in between. Germline CDR1 reads SGDLS; CDR2 reads YYNGEE. CDR3 in DNA: TGTGCCAGCAGCGTGAGACAGGCTAATCAGCCCCAGCATTTT. Translation: CASSVRQANQPQHF.

This chain links TRBV5-5 with TRBJ1-2, with a tentative D call TRBD1 (5 bases). Germline assignment: CDR1 SGHKS and CDR2 YYEKEE (reference sequence). The ends were cut back, 2 bases at V and 4 bases at J, with 15 bases in the middle. This CDR3 is built from 15 residues. The CDR3 DNA reads TGTGCCAGCAGCTTAGTGTGGGAAAGGGGCTATGGCTACACCTTC. Translated: CASSLVWERGYGYTF.

Of note for this clone: Other nucleotide sequences in the sample specify the same CDR3. The chain recombines TRBV5-1 with TRBJ1-2; D not certain. Trimming pared 2 bases from V and 2 bases from J, leaving 10 bases between. The CDR3 has 14 amino acids. Germline V gene sequence: CDR1 SGHRS, CDR2 YFSETQ. The DNA for the CDR3 is TGCGCCAGCAGCTTAGGCACAGCCAACTATGGCTACACCTTC. This sequence encodes CASSLGTANYGYTF.

This sequence joins TRBV6-1 and TRBJ1-6; maybe TRBD1 (6 bases). V lost 2 bases to trimming and J lost 0 bases, with 11 bases between them. Looked up from germline, CDR1 is MNHNS and CDR2 is SASEGT. CDR3 length equals 17 residues. The chain's CDR3 is CASSETGIGSYNSPLHF. The CDR3 bases are TGTGCCAGCAGTGAAACAGGGATAGGCTCCTATAATTCACCCCTCCACTTT.

The rearrangement uses TRBV5-1 and TRBJ2-4; a possible D gene is TRBD2 (5 bases). The CDR3 has 14 residues. Trimming took 0 bases from V and 9 from J, leaving 13 bases between them. Germline V gene data show CDR1 as SGHRS and CDR2 as YFSETQ. Written as DNA, the CDR3 is TGCGCCAGCAGCTTGGCTAGGGAGTATGGCATTCAGTACTTC. Translated: CASSLAREYGIQYF.

The chain carries TRBV19 and TRBJ2-2; TRBD2 matches 8 bases. J was trimmed by 6 bases and V by 1 base; bases with no gene match: 1. This CDR3 contains 14 residues. The germline gives CDR1 LNHDA, CDR2 SQIVND (reference sequence). The CDR3 nucleotides are TGTGCCAGTAGTATAGCGGGGGGGCCCGGGGAGCTGTTTTTT. It codes for CASSIAGGPGELFF.

V usage is TRBV10-3 and J usage is TRBJ2-7; 7 bases match TRBD1. CDR3 length equals 14 residues. Germline V lookup: CDR1 ENHRY, CDR2 SYGVKD. The trim removed 0 bases at V and 3 bases at J, leaving 2 bases unmatched. CDR3 DNA: TGTGCCATCAGTGAGTCGCCAGGGGGCTACGAGCAGTACTTC. This gives the protein CAISESPGGYEQYF.

The chain uses TRBV19 and TRBJ1-1, with D possibly TRBD1 on 6 matching bases. This CDR3 contains 15 residues. Germline-derived CDR1 and CDR2 are LNHDA and SQIVND (reference sequence). The germline V and J ends were trimmed by 5 bases and 0 bases, with 13 bases remaining between them. The CDR3 protein is CASSDLGAVNTEAFF. In nucleotides, the CDR3 is TGTGCCAGTAGTGACCTGGGGGCAGTGAACACTGAAGCTTTCTTT.

The V call is TRBV5-5, the J call TRBJ1-5, with D tentatively TRBD1 (6 bases). The V end was cut by 1 base, the J end by 5 bases, with 7 bases between. This CDR3 has 13 residues. Germline V gene sequence: CDR1 SGHKS, CDR2 YYEKEE (reference sequence). As DNA, the CDR3 is TGTGCCAGCAGCTTGAGGACAGATCAGCCCCAGCATTTT. It translates to CASSLRTDQPQHF.

The chain links TRBV5-1 to TRBJ1-1; possible D gene TRBD1, 5 bases. This CDR3 region has 14 residues. Germline CDR1 is SGHRS and CDR2 is YFSETQ. The ends were cut back, 4 bases at V and 4 bases at J, with 14 bases in the middle. The CDR3 protein is CASSRTSGSTEAFF. The CDR3 coding sequence is TGCGCCAGCAGCCGTACCTCAGGGTCCACTGAAGCTTTCTTT. Together with reference TRBV5-1 and TRBJ1-1, the CDR3 gives the full variable domain: KAGVTQTPRYLIKTRGQQVTLSCSPISGHRSVSWYQQTPGQGLQFLFEYFSETQRNKGNFPGRFSGRQFSNSRSEMNVSTLELGDSALYLCASSRTSGSTEAFFGQGTRLTVV.

The chain uses TRBV19 and TRBJ1-2, with a possible D match to TRBD1 (5 bases). Trimming shortened V by 1 base and J by 6 bases, and 9 bases separated the two germline ends. This CDR3 comprises 13 residues. Germline CDR1 and CDR2: LNHDA and SQIVND (reference sequence). DNA for the CDR3: TGTGCCAGTAGTATAGGCCAGGGAAATGGCTACACCTTC. Translating it yields CASSIGQGNGYTF.